This T cell receptor (beta chain) was recovered during a study of technical replicates of blood from a handful of donors. The germline V and J ends were trimmed by 2 bases and 2 bases, with 13 bases remaining between them. Per the germline V gene, CDR1 is SGHDT and CDR2 is YYEEEE. There are 15 residues in the CDR3. Sequencing was performed with immunoSEQ multiplex PCR; in TCRdb, only in-frame clones are kept and a portion is missing. The sample has nearly 70,000 clones, 85% to 95% seen once. This clonotype was sampled from a human donor in good health. Sample: T cells isolated from PBMCs. This chain links TRBV5-6 with TRBJ2-5; D not resolved. CDR3 amino acids: CASSFVGRAQETQYF. CDR3 in DNA: TGTGCCAGCAGCTTTGTGGGCAGAGCTCAAGAGACCCAGTACTTC.